This T cell receptor beta chain was sequenced for a study of T-cell memory formation after mild COVID-19. The study's findings and limits: Researchers could not confirm that second-wave clones peaking on day 37 targeted SARS-CoV-2. Mainly in CM and EM were contracting CD4+ clones; CD8+ were in EMRA. Clones that shrank (day 15 to 85) were balanced CD4/CD8, whereas later expanders leaned CD4+.

The germline gives CDR1 GTSNPN, CDR2 SVGIG (reference sequence). V lost 5 bases and J lost 5, with 18 bases in between. The CDR3 sequence is 14 residues long. A word on this clonotype: Its cognate antigen is unknown.

Using its own MiXCR run on the 5' RACE reads, TCRdb lists one record per CDR3 protein. The table shows about 450,000 distinct CDR3 sequences, with more than 20% occurring only once. The sequenced sample consisted of PBMCs or a T cell subset sorted from them (not recorded which). The genes are TRBV30 and TRBJ1-2; no clear D gene. The source is an adult woman who had mild COVID-19 (a few samples of this study predate the infection). Cell type and time point are not known. The CDR3 spells CAWWREGNGYGYTF. The CDR3 DNA sequence: TGTGCCTGGTGGAGGGAGGGCAATGGGTATGGCTACACCTTC.